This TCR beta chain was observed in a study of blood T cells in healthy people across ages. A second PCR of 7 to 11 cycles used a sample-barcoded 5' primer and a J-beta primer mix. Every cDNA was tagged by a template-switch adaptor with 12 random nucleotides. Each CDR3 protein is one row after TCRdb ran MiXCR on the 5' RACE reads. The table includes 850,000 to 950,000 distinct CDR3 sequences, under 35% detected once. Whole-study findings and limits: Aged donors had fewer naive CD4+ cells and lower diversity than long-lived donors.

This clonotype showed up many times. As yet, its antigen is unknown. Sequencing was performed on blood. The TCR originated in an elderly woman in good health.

This CDR3 reads CASHQGNTQYF. CDR3 nucleotides: TGTGCCAGCCATCAAGGGAATACGCAGTATTTT. V usage is TRBV28 and J usage is TRBJ2-3; D is unresolved. Trimming stripped 8 bases from V and 7 bases from J, with 10 bases between. Germline values: CDR1 MDHEN, CDR2 SYDVKM. This CDR3 is 11 amino acids long. Variable domain in full (rest from reference TRBV28 and TRBJ2-3): DVKVTQSSRYLVKRTGEKVFLECVQDMDHENMFWYRQDPGLGLRLIYFSYDVKMKEKGDIPEGYSVSREKKERFSLILESASTNQTSMYLCASHQGNTQYFGPGTRLTVL.